The following is a T cell receptor beta chain sequence with its context. This sample was included in a study of graft-versus-host responses after intestinal transplantation. Trimming shortened V by 5 bases and J by 1 base, and 9 bases separated the two germline ends. This CDR3 has 14 residues. Germline V gene lookup returns CDR1 MGHRA and CDR2 YSYEKL. Profiled with immunoSEQ multiplex PCR; TCRdb holds only in-frame clones, not every one. The sample shows around 71,000 clones, roughly 90% of them seen only once. This chain links TRBV4-1 with TRBJ2-4; the D gene is possibly TRBD2 (7 bases). This TCR was recovered from a human patient who received an intestinal transplant, so some T cells may come from the graft donor. The sequenced sample was bone marrow, obtained 700 to 850 days after intestinal transplantation. This CDR3 reads CASSGGAAKNIQYF. CDR3 DNA: TGCGCCAGCAGCGGGGGGGCCGCCAAAAACATTCAGTACTTC.